What follows describes a single T cell receptor beta chain. The antigen is undetermined. This sample is drawn from a study of human T cells and chemical hapten exposure. Study-level information: Each patient's scalp received weekly diphenylcyclopropenone throughout the roughly 25-week study.

Study-wide findings and caveats: As patch test score rose, PT1 expanded TCR counts tended to rise as well.

From the RACE reads, TCRdb called clonotypes with MiXCR, one entry per CDR3 protein. The sample contains about 140,000 distinct CDR3 sequences, roughly 12% of which appear only once. With 6 bases clipped from V and 6 bases from J, the junction kept 10 bases outside the gene matches. Germline CDR1 reads KGHDR; CDR2 reads SFDVKD. CDR3 size: 14 residues. Time point here: patch test 2, 6 weeks after DPC sensitization. As to treatment: therapeutic diphenylcyclopropenone sensitization with weekly scalp DPC. This chain uses TRBV24-1 with TRBJ2-7; TRBD1 matches at 7 bases. The origin of this receptor is a woman in her forties or fifties with alopecia areata. Some clones in this sample may be carry-over from other donors' samples. Sequencing was performed on whole blood, taken in connection with sensitization to the hapten diphenylcyclopropenone (DPC). The CDR3 sequence: CATSPRQGSGEQYF. In DNA form, the CDR3 reads TGTGCCACCAGTCCTAGACAGGGTTCGGGCGAGCAGTACTTC.